Given below is one T cell receptor beta chain in context. Here immunoSEQ multiplex PCR was the method, and the copy in TCRdb shows in-frame clones only, minus some. The sample lists about 19,000 clones; nearly 70% were seen once. This record comes from a study of OX40 agonist ivuxolimab in advanced cancers. The wider study: Ivuxolimab, an antibody that agonizes OX40 (CD134), was administered to the patients. Treatment received earlier with anti-PD-1, anti-PD-L1 or anti-CTLA-4 agents was allowed, and more than 30% had some.

With 0 bases removed from V and 6 bases from J, the gap between germline ends came to 14 bases. This CDR3 is built from 16 residues. Germline V CDR1 and CDR2: LGHNA, YNFKEQ. Sequencing was performed on CD4+ or CD8+ T cells sorted from blood, taken in a trial of the OX40 agonist ivuxolimab. The rearrangement links TRBV4-2 to TRBJ2-2; D not certain. This receptor was obtained from an adult with an advanced solid tumor such as melanoma, head and neck, liver or kidney cancer. The CDR3 region is CASSQDAAQRPGELFF. CDR3 DNA sequence: TGTGCCAGCAGCCAAGACGCGGCCCAACGGCCCGGGGAGCTGTTTTTT.